The T cell receptor (beta chain) described here comes from a study of shared clonotypes between healthy human individuals. Study overall: The plates for each donor numbered three CD4 naive, three CD4 memory, two CD8 naive and one CD8 memory.

Selected positively for CCR7 and CD45RO-negative, naive CD8 cells excluded terminally differentiated effector memory CD45RA+ cells. The healthy adult donors were HIV-negative and reported no recent acute infections or vaccinations. In the original analysis: With immunoSEQ giving junction-only sequences and no quality scores, filtering differed. TCRdb keeps only in-frame clones here, not all; method: immunoSEQ multiplex PCR. That table is the source of V, J and clone size, and D and trimming were worked out from the DNA. This table has around 1,900,000 clones, 90% to 95% appearing once. The CDR3 is 14 amino acids. Germline-derived CDR1 and CDR2 are SQVTM and ANQGSEA. V was trimmed by 5 bases and J by 1 base, leaving 11 bases between them.

The chain employs TRBV29-1 and TRBJ2-2; D unclear. The receptor was isolated from a man aged 18 to 35 in good health. Some clones in this sample may be carry-over from other donors' samples. The sequenced sample was naive CD8+ T cells from PBMCs. CDR3 in DNA: TGCAGCGTTCTAGGGCAGTTGAACACCGGGGAGCTGTTTTTT. Translating gives CSVLGQLNTGELFF.